This TCR beta chain derives from a study of shared clonotypes between healthy human individuals. Study-level background: Three plates were used per donor for CD4 naive, three for CD4 memory, two for CD8 naive and one for CD8 memory.

Those who donated, Caucasian adults without exception, all lived in Nashville, Tennessee. Regarding the study as a whole: Non-shared clonotypes had lower generation probabilities than those shared by all four donors.

About this clone: Antigen: not known. Other nucleotide sequences from this sample produce the same CDR3.

The assay ran at deep level. The data were produced by immunoSEQ multiplex PCR, yet TCRdb's version contains in-frame clones alone and is incomplete. The sample has 2 million to 2.5 million clones, approximately 94% seen once. The CDR3 consists of 12 residues. The V gene's germline CDR1 is MNHEY and CDR2 SMNVEV (reference sequence). The V end was cut by 6 bases, the J end by 2 bases, with 4 bases between. The sequencing input was naive CD4+ T cells sorted from blood. Subset meaning: CD45RA+ positively selected. The J gene is TRBJ2-2, the V gene TRBV27, with D uncertain. The receptor comes from a man aged 18 to 29 in good health. CDR3 amino acids: CASRRNTGELFF. CDR3 in DNA: TGTGCCAGCAGACGTAACACCGGGGAGCTGTTTTTT.